This TCR beta chain derives from a study of blood T cell repertoires in COVID-19. Study in general: Samples representing acute and convalescent COVID-19 were sourced from the United States, Italy and Spain. PBMCs, B-cell-depleted T cells, or T cells were the source of the cDNA or gDNA that made up the material.

V gave up 5 bases and J gave up 1 base, with 11 bases separating them. Germline V gives CDR1 SEHNR, CDR2 FQNEAQ (reference sequence). This CDR3 has 14 residues. Authors' methods: Reference gene primer amplification gave nucleated cell count estimates. TCRdb keeps only in-frame clones here, not all; method: immunoSEQ multiplex PCR. The V and J calls and the clone size are those of that table, but D and trimming were determined from the DNA. The profile shows about 200,000 clones, 75% to 90% of them singletons. This TCR came from a man between 60 and 75 years old who had recovered from COVID-19. Sample: peripheral blood. The chain joins TRBV7-9 to TRBJ1-1, with D possibly matching TRBD1 (5 bases). The CDR3, as DNA: TGTGCCAGCAGCCCGCAGGGTCCGAACACTGAAGCTTTCTTT. Amino acid sequence: CASSPQGPNTEAFF. Using reference TRBV7-9 and TRBJ1-1 for the parts outside the CDR3, the full variable domain is DTGVSQNPRHKITKRGQNVTFRCDPISEHNRLYWYRQTLGQGPEFLTYFQNEAQLEKSRLLSDRFSAERPKGSFSTLEIQRTEQGDSAMYLCASSPQGPNTEAFFGQGTRLTVV.